The present T cell receptor beta chain was sequenced within a study of T cell responses to AZD1222 COVID-19 vaccine (dated by TCRdb to about 2021). At the level of the whole study: A total of just over 230 trial participants underwent TCR sequencing, of whom under 220 had received two doses of AZD1222 and about 25 had received two doses of the MenACWY control vaccine. Trial participants were enrolled into age subgroups of 18-55, 56-69 and 70-plus years, which contained about 150, 27 and 61 TCR-sequenced participants, respectively.

The sample's time point label is to be understood as: baseline before first vaccination. Vaccinee samples were obtained from the UK trials COV001 and COV002, which included a single-blind randomized controlled phase 2/3 trial of AZD1222 (ChAdOx1 nCoV-19) in healthy adults. For TCRbeta chain sequencing, PBMC samples were collected from trial participants at day 0 and at day 28 after the second dose. A note on this clone: Its cognate antigen has yet to be identified.

The junction carries 12 bases between V and J, which are trimmed by 2 bases and 4 bases respectively. From a lookup of the germline V gene, CDR1 and CDR2 are MDHEN and SYDVKM. The CDR3 holds 15 amino acids from the cysteine to the phenylalanine. The entry retains the CDR3 DNA only, 45 bases that are in frame from base 1. The CDR3 regions of human TCRbeta chains were analyzed by immunosequencing. The paper's processing steps were these. Repertoire TCRs were checked for matches against a reference library of SARS-CoV-2-specific TCRs that had been generated using the MIRA antigen-specificity platform. Breadth was defined as the fraction of unique TCRs that were SARS-CoV-2-associated, and depth was defined as the fraction of total T cells that were SARS-CoV-2-associated. Using the MIRA data, each spike-specific TCR was mapped to the spike region that the TCR reacts to and placed in a CD4 or CD8 class. Log10-transformed breadth and depth values were compared by one-way ANOVA with Sidak's multiple comparisons tests. Entries here come from immuneACCESS through TCRdb and include only in-frame sequences with V and J called. Some clones fail to appear in such tables; in the studies checked, an unresolved V gene covers under half of the shortfall, and the cause of the remainder is unknown. That table is the source of V, J and clone size, and D and trimming were worked out from the DNA. The sample's table covers over 140,000 clones. Of the sample, about 2.2% falls within the top ten clones.

What the work shows at the level of the full study, not this receptor alone: Participants were mostly white British, with more females than males. The authors suggested clonal diversity may have been underestimated. Because no samples from the day 14 peak response were available, repertoires could be characterized only after the peak T cell response. Conclusions about previously exposed vaccinees are limited because only five to seven AZD1222 recipients were SARS-CoV-2 seropositive at baseline. The 56-69-year group was small, and its depth increase did not reach significance, likely because of low power. The whole spike protein was spanned by vaccine-associated CD4 TCRs, and dominant responses were seen in regions 160-218 and 743-854. Reportedly, close to half of the unique spike-specific TCRs recognized epitopes lying outside the regions that are mutated in the B.1.351 and B.1.1.7 variants. A significant rise in spike-specific TCR breadth and depth was observed after two AZD1222 doses relative to day 0 and relative to MenACWY recipients.

Here the chain combines TRBV28 and TRBJ1-5; no D segment can be confidently identified. This TCR came from an adult in good health. Sequenced: peripheral blood. The bases read TGTGCCAGCAGTTTACTAACAGCCAGTAATCAGCCCCAGCATTTT. The translation is CASSLLTASNQPQHF.